This is a list of T cell receptor beta chains from one sample in a study of OX40 agonist ivuxolimab in advanced cancers. Sequencing was performed with immunoSEQ multiplex PCR; in TCRdb, only in-frame clones are kept and a portion is missing. The sample records approximately 26,000 clones, 60% to 80% being singletons. This specimen was CD4+ or CD8+ T cells sorted from blood, taken in a trial of the OX40 agonist ivuxolimab. These TCRs come from an adult with an advanced solid tumor such as melanoma, head and neck, liver or kidney cancer. The CDR3 runs from the conserved cysteine through the conserved F or W.

v_gene: TRBV5-1; j_gene: TRBJ1-4; CDR3aa: CASSFDRAGNEKLFF
v_gene: TRBV30; j_gene: TRBJ1-4; CDR3aa: CAWSVHGTVNERLFF
v_gene: TRBV11-3; j_gene: TRBJ2-3; CDR3aa: CASSLESGGTQYF
v_gene: TRBV6-5; j_gene: TRBJ2-1; CDR3aa: CASSSLTSSYNEQFF
v_gene: TRBV6-6; j_gene: TRBJ2-7; CDR3aa: CASRGRGYLYEQYF
v_gene: TRBV30; j_gene: TRBJ2-3; CDR3aa: CAWSVAGGRQDTQYF
v_gene: TRBV27; j_gene: TRBJ2-5; CDR3aa: CASSRKWGVETQYF
v_gene: TRBV9; j_gene: TRBJ1-1; CDR3aa: CASSGWKGGGTEAFF
v_gene: TRBV18; j_gene: TRBJ2-7; CDR3aa: CASSPGLYEQYF
v_gene: TRBV6-1; j_gene: TRBJ2-5; CDR3aa: CASSENVAGQGETQYF
v_gene: TRBV6-4; j_gene: TRBJ2-3; CDR3aa: CASSDSGGGTDTQYF
v_gene: TRBV5-5; j_gene: TRBJ2-7; CDR3aa: CASSLEGQGYEQYF
v_gene: TRBV30; j_gene: TRBJ2-5; CDR3aa: CAWRQGGALETQYF
v_gene: TRBV5-1; j_gene: TRBJ2-5; CDR3aa: CASSLPLPGGETQYF
v_gene: TRBV5-6; j_gene: TRBJ1-1; CDR3aa: CASSLVQGEAFF
v_gene: TRBV19; j_gene: TRBJ1-4; CDR3aa: CASRRGTAMSEKLFF
v_gene: TRBV5-8; j_gene: TRBJ1-2; CDR3aa: CASSLVTAYGYTF
v_gene: TRBV14; j_gene: TRBJ2-2; CDR3aa: CASSQVAGPGELFF
v_gene: TRBV5-1; j_gene: TRBJ2-7; CDR3aa: CASSTGGTVEQYF
v_gene: TRBV30; j_gene: TRBJ1-3; CDR3aa: CAYGPSGNTIYF
v_gene: TRBV6-5; j_gene: TRBJ1-6; CDR3aa: CASSYGQPDNSPLHF